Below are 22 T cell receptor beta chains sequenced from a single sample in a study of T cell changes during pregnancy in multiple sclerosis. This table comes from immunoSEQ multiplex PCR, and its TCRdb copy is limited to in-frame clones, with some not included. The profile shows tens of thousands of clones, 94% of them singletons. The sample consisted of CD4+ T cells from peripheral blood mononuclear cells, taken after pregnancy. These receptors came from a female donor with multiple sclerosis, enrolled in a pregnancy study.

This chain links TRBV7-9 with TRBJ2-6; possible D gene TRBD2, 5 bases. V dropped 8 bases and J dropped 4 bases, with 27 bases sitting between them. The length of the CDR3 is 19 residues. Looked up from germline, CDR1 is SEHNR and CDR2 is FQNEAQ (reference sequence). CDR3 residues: CASPRDERGSIRGANVLTF. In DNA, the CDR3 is TGTGCCAGCCCCCGAGATGAGAGAGGGAGTATAAGAGGGGCCAACGTCCTGACTTTC.

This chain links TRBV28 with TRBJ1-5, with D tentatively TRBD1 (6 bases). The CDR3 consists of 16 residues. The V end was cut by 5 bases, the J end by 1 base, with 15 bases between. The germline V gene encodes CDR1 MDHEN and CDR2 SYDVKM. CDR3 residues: CASSPTGILSNQPQHF. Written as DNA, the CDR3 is TGTGCCAGCAGTCCTACAGGGATTCTGAGCAATCAGCCCCAGCATTTT.

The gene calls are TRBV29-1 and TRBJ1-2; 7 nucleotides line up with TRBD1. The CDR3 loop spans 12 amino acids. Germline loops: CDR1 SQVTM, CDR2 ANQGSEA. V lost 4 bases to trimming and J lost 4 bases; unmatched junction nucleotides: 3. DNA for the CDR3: TGCAGCGTTGCCGGGACAGTCTATGGCTACACCTTC. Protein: CSVAGTVYGYTF.

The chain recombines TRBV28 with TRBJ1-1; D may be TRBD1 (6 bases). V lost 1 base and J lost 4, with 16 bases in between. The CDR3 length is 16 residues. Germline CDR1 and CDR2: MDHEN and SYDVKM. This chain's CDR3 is CASSLLGNREGTEAFF. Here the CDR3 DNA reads TGTGCCAGCAGTTTATTGGGGAACAGGGAAGGCACTGAAGCTTTCTTT.

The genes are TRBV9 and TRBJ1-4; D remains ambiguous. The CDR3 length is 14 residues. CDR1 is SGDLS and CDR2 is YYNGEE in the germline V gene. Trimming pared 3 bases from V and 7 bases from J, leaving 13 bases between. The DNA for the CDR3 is TGTGCCAGCAGCGCCTCTCCGAGGGCTGAAAAACTGTTTTTT. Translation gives CASSASPRAEKLFF.

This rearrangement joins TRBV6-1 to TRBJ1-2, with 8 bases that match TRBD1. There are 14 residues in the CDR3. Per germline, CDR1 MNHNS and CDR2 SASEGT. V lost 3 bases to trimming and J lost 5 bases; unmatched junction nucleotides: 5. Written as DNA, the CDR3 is TGTGCCAGCAGTGATTCAGGGGGCTCTTATGGCTACACCTTC. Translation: CASSDSGGSYGYTF.

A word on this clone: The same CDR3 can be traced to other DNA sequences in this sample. This chain's CDR3 is CASSLGQGFTGELFF. In DNA, the CDR3 is TGTGCCAGCAGCTTGGGACAGGGATTCACCGGGGAGCTGTTTTTT. The chain couples TRBV11-2 to TRBJ2-2, with 9 nucleotides matching TRBD1. The trim removed 3 bases at V and 4 bases at J, leaving 3 bases unmatched. CDR3 length: 15 amino acids. Per the germline V gene, CDR1 is SGHAT and CDR2 is FQNNGV. The full variable domain, completed using reference TRBV11-2 and TRBJ2-2, is EAGVAQSPRYKIIEKRQSVAFWCNPISGHATLYWYQQILGQGPKLLIQFQNNGVVDDSQLPKDRFSAERLKGVDSTLKIQPAKLEDSAVYLCASSLGQGFTGELFFGEGSRLTVL.

The DNA for the CDR3 is TGTGCCAGCAGTTTGGGAAGGGGGTACGTCGAGACCCAGTACTTC. Translated, it gives CASSLGRGYVETQYF. The chain recombines TRBV28 with TRBJ2-5, with D possibly matching TRBD1 (6 bases). Germline CDR1 is MDHEN and CDR2 is SYDVKM. There are 15 residues in the CDR3. Trimming left V 3 bases short and J 5 bases short, with 16 bases between.

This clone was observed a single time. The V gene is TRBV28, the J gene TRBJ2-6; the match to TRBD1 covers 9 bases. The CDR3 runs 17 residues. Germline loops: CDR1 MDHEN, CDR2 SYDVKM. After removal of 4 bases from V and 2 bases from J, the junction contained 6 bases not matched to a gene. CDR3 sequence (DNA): TGTGCCAGCAGTTCCCTGGGACAGGGTGCTGGGGCCAACGTCCTGACTTTC. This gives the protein CASSSLGQGAGANVLTF. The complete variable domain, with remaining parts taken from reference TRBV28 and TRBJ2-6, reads DVKVTQSSRYLVKRTGEKVFLECVQDMDHENMFWYRQDPGLGLRLIYFSYDVKMKEKGDIPEGYSVSREKKERFSLILESASTNQTSMYLCASSSLGQGAGANVLTFGAGSRLTVL.

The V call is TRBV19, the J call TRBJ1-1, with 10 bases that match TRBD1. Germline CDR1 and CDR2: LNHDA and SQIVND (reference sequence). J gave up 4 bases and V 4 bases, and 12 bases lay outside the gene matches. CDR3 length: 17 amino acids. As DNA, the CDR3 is TGTGCCAGTAGTAAACCGGGACAGGGGAGCGGGAGCACTGAAGCTTTCTTT. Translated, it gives CASSKPGQGSGSTEAFF.

The CDR3 here is CAAGEDGYTF. Written as DNA, the CDR3 is TGCGCCGCCGGGGAGGATGGCTACACCTTC. The V and J genes are TRBV10-2 and TRBJ1-2; D gene unclear. This CDR3 is built from 10 residues. CDR1 is WSHSY and CDR2 is SAAADI in the germline V gene. Trimming removed 11 bases from V and 6 bases from J, with 10 bases in between.

The CDR3 sequence: CASSFRLGPNEQFF. The CDR3, as DNA: TGTGCCAGCAGCTTTCGTCTAGGTCCTAATGAGCAGTTCTTC. The V call is TRBV27, the J call TRBJ2-1; D gene uncertain. The germline CDR1 and CDR2 sequences are MNHEY and SMNVEV (reference sequence). This CDR3 contains 14 residues. Trimming took 6 bases from V and 7 from J, leaving 16 bases between them.

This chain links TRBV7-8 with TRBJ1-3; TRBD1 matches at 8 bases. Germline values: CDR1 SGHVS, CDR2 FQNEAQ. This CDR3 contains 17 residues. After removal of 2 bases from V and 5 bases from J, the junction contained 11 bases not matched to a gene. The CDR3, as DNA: TGTGCCAGCAGCTTAAGGGTTTCGGACAGGGCCCGAAACACCATATATTTT. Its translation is CASSLRVSDRARNTIYF.

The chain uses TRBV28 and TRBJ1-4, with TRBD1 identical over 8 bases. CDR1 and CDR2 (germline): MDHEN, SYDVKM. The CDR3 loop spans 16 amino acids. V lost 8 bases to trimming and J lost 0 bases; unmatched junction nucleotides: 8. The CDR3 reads CASGSGGYPTNEKLFF. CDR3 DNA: TGTGCCAGCGGATCAGGGGGCTATCCAACTAATGAAAAACTGTTTTTT.

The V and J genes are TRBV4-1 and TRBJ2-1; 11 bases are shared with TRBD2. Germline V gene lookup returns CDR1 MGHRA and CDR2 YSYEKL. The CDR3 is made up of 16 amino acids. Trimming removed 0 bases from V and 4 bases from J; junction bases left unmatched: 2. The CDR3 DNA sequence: TGCGCCAGCAGCCAAGATACTAGCGGGAGTTACAATGAGCAGTTCTTC. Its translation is CASSQDTSGSYNEQFF.

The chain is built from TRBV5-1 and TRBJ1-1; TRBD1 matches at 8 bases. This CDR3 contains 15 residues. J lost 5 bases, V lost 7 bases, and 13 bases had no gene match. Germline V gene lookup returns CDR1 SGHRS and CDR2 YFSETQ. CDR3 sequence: CASFSGGLTGTEAFF. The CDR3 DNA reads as TGCGCCAGCTTCTCAGGGGGCTTGACGGGAACTGAAGCTTTCTTT. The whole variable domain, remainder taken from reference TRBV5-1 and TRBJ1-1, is KAGVTQTPRYLIKTRGQQVTLSCSPISGHRSVSWYQQTPGQGLQFLFEYFSETQRNKGNFPGRFSGRQFSNSRSEMNVSTLELGDSALYLCASFSGGLTGTEAFFGQGTRLTVV.

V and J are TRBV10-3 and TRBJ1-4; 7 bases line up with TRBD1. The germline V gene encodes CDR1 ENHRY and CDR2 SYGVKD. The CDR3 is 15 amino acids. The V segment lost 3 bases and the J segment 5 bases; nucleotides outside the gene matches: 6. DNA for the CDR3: TGTGCCATCAGTGATCGGACAGGTCAAAATGAAAAACTGTTTTTT. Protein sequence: CAISDRTGQNEKLFF.

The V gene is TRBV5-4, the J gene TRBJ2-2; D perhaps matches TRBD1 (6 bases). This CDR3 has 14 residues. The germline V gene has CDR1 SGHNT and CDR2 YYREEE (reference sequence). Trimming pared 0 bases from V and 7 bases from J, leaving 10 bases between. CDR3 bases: TGTGCCAGCAGCTTGGGAGGGGGTAACGGGGAGCTGTTTTTT. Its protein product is CASSLGGGNGELFF.

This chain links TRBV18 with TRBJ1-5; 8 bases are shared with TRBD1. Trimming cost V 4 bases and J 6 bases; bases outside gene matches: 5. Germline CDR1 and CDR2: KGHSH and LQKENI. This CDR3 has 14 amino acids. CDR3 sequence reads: CASSLEGQGQPQHF. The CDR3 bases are TGTGCCAGCTCACTCGAAGGACAGGGTCAGCCCCAGCATTTT. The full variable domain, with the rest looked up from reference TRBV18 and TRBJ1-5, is NAGVMQNPRHLVRRRGQEARLRCSPMKGHSHVYWYRQLPEEGLKFMVYLQKENIIDESGMPKERFSAEFPKEGPSILRIQQVVRGDSAAYFCASSLEGQGQPQHFGDGTRLSIL.

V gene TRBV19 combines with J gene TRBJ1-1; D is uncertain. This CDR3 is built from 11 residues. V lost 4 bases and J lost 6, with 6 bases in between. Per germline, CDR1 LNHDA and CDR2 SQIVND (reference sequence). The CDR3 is CASSTSAEAFF. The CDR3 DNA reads TGTGCCAGTAGTACCAGTGCTGAAGCTTTCTTT.

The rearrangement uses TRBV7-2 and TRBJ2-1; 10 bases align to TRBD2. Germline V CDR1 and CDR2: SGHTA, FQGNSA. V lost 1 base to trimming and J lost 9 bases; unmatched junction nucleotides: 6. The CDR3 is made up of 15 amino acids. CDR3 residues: CASSLELAGRTEQFF. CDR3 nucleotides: TGTGCCAGCAGCTTAGAACTAGCGGGAAGGACTGAGCAGTTCTTC.

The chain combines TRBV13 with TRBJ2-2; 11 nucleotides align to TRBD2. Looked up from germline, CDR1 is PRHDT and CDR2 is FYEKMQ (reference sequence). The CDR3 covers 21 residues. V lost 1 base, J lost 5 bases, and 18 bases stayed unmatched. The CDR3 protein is CASSLAEEFLAGGPRTGELFF. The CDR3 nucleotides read TGTGCCAGCAGCTTAGCCGAAGAATTTTTAGCGGGAGGGCCTCGTACCGGGGAGCTGTTTTTT.